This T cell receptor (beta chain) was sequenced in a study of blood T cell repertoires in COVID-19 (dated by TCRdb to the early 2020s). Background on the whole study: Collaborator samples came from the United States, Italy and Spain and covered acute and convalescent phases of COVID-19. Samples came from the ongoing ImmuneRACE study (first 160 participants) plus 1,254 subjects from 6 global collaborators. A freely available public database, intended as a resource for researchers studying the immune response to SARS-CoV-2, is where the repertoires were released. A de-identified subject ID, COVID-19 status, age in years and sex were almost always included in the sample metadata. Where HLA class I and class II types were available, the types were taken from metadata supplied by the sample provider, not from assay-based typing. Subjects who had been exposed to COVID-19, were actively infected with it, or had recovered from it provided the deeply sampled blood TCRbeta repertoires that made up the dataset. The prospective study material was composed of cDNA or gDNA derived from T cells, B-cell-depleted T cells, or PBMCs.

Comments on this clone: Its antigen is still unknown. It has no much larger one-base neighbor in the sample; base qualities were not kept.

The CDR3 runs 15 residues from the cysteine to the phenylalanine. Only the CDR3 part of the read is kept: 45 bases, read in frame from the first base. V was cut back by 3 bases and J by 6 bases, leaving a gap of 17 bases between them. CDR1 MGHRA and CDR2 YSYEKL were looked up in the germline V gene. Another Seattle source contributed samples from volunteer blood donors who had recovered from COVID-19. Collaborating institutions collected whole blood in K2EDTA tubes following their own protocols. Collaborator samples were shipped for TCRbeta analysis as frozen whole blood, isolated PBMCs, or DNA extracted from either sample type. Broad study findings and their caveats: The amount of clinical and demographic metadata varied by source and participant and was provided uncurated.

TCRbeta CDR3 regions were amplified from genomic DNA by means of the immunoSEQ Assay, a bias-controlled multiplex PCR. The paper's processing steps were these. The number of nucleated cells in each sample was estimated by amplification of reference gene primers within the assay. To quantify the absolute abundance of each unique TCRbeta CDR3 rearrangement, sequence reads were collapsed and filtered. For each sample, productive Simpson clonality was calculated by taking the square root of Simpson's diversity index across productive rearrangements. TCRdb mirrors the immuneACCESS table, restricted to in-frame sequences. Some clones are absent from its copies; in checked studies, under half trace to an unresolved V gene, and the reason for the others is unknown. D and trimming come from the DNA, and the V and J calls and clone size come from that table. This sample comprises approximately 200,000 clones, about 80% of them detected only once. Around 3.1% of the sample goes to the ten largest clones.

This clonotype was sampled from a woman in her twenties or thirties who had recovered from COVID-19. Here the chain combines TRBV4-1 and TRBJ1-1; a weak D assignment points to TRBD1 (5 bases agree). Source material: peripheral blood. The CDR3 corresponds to CASSQHTEGIPEAFF. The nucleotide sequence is TGCGCCAGCAGCCAGCACACGGAGGGGATACCTGAAGCTTTCTTT.